Following are 10 T cell receptor beta chains from one sample sequenced in a study of T-cell reconstitution after alpha-beta-depleted transplantation in children. As it was prepared, the TCRbeta library received unique molecular identifiers. One entry per CDR3 protein results from TCRdb running MiXCR on the PCR reads. This sample has approximately 400,000 distinct CDR3 sequences, with 16% found just once. The sample here was PBMCs, mostly from graft donor cells, taken 360 days after TCRalphabeta/CD19-depleted stem cell transplant. The receptors were gathered from a boy in the first two years of life who had a stem cell transplant for Wiskott-Aldrich syndrome, so the T cells may come from the graft donor.

This clonotype was observed a handful of times. The chain recombines TRBV6-1 with TRBJ2-7; the match to TRBD1 covers 10 bases. There are 15 residues in the CDR3. Losses at the gene ends were 5 bases for V and 3 bases for J; bases not matched to a gene: 7. Germline V gives CDR1 MNHNS, CDR2 SASEGT. In nucleotides, the CDR3 is TGTGCCAGCAGTACACGGACAGGGGGGGACTACGAGCAGTACTTC. Its translation: CASSTRTGGDYEQYF.

The rearrangement uses TRBV5-1 and TRBJ1-1; tentatively, D is TRBD1 (5 bases). The CDR3 has 15 amino acids. V lost 3 bases and J lost 7, with 19 bases in between. In germline, CDR1 is SGHRS, CDR2 YFSETQ. This CDR3 reads CASSSWGQGGSEAFF. The CDR3 bases are TGCGCCAGCAGCTCCTGGGGCCAGGGAGGGAGTGAAGCTTTCTTT.

This clonotype has more than one count but fewer than ten. The chain couples TRBV7-2 to TRBJ2-2, with D perhaps TRBD1 (6 bases). Germline CDR1 reads SGHTA; CDR2 reads FQGNSA. There are 17 residues in the CDR3. V lost 7 bases and J lost 0, with 18 bases in between. In nucleotides, the CDR3 is TGTGCCAGCAACCTGGCCCGGGACACGTCGAACACCGGGGAGCTGTTTTTT. Translating gives CASNLARDTSNTGELFF.

The rearrangement joins TRBV9 to TRBJ2-1; TRBD2 agrees at 9 bases. The CDR3 spans 16 residues. V shed 0 bases and J 7 bases; nucleotides not matched to a gene: 8. CDR1 is SGDLS and CDR2 is YYNGEE in the germline V gene. The CDR3: CASSVGGGGAKNEQFF. The CDR3 region has the DNA TGTGCCAGCAGCGTAGGGGGCGGGGGGGCCAAGAATGAGCAGTTCTTC.

The chain is built from TRBV24-1 and TRBJ2-1; TRBD2 matches at 10 bases. CDR1 KGHDR and CDR2 SFDVKD come from the germline V gene. J gave up 2 bases and V 2 bases, and 2 bases lay outside the gene matches. The CDR3 extends over 16 amino acids. CDR3 sequence: CATSDSSGSAYNEQFF. Here the CDR3 DNA reads TGTGCCACCAGTGATTCTAGCGGGAGCGCCTACAATGAGCAGTTCTTC.

This clonotype was detected a few times. This chain joins TRBV4-1 and TRBJ2-1; possibly TRBD1 for D (6 bases). The CDR3 runs 16 residues. The V gene's germline CDR1 is MGHRA and CDR2 YSYEKL. The V end lost 3 bases, the J end lost 6 bases, and 18 bases lay between the germline ends. The CDR3: CASSQGLRGKGNEQFF. In DNA, the CDR3 is TGCGCCAGCAGCCAGGGTCTCAGGGGAAAGGGCAATGAGCAGTTCTTC.

This rearrangement joins TRBV28 to TRBJ2-1; 11 nucleotides line up with TRBD1. Germline V gene data show CDR1 as MDHEN and CDR2 as SYDVKM. V was pared by 4 bases and J by 5 bases, with 4 bases of the junction left unmatched. This CDR3 is 15 amino acids long. The CDR3, as DNA: TGTGCCAGCAGTTCAGGACAGGGGGCGGACAATGAGCAGTTCTTC. Protein sequence: CASSSGQGADNEQFF.

This clonotype occurred a few times. The gene calls are TRBV20-1 and TRBJ1-5; the match to TRBD1 covers 8 bases. V was clipped by 4 bases and J by 3 bases; unmatched bases: 8. CDR3 size: 15 residues. In germline, CDR1 is DFQATT, CDR2 SNEGSKA (reference sequence). This chain's CDR3 is CSATVRDRYNQPQHF. Here the CDR3 DNA reads TGCAGTGCTACTGTACGGGACAGGTACAATCAGCCCCAGCATTTT.

This clonotype was detected a few times. The chain employs TRBV5-1 and TRBJ2-7; tentatively, D is TRBD2 (5 bases). Germline CDR1 and CDR2: SGHRS and YFSETQ. The CDR3 sequence is 16 residues long. V lost 4 bases and J 0 bases, leaving 17 bases between the germline ends. In DNA form, the CDR3 reads TGCGCCAGCAGCCACCGCCAGGATCGGGGCTCCTACGAGCAGTACTTC. Translation: CASSHRQDRGSYEQYF.

The chain is built from TRBV2 and TRBJ2-7; possibly TRBD1 or TRBD2 for D (6 bases each). V lost 7 bases, J lost 7 bases, and 17 bases lay in between. CDR1 is SNHLY, CDR2 FYNNEI, per germline. The CDR3 has 13 residues. The CDR3 bases are TGTGCCAGCAAACAGGGAGGACCTACGGAGCAGTACTTC. Its translation: CASKQGGPTEQYF.